Below are 31 T cell receptor beta chains sequenced from a single sample in a study of regulatory T cells in long-lasting Graves disease. For TCR beta, libraries came from iRepertoire HTBI primers and Arm-PCR of CDR3 regions. Each CDR3 protein is one row after TCRdb ran MiXCR on the multiplex PCR reads. Counted here are about 460,000 distinct CDR3 sequences, around a fifth occurring once; the ten biggest clones make up around 13%. Sample time point: persistent/refractory GD, antithyroid drugs over 5 years with positive TRAb. Isolated PBMC RNA provided the starting material for the TCR library. Sample: peripheral blood mononuclear cells (PBMCs), taken when the disease was refractory, from a patient treated with antithyroid drugs. These receptor sequences come from a female donor with Graves disease.

The table lists this clonotype with a few counts. This chain connects TRBV7-3 to TRBJ2-2; 7 positions match TRBD1. The CDR3 is 15 amino acids. With 6 bases clipped from V and 0 bases from J, the junction kept 4 bases outside the gene matches. The germline gives CDR1 SGHTA, CDR2 FQGTGA. The CDR3 DNA is TGTGCCAGCAGGCGGACAGGACCGAACACCGGGGAGCTGTTTTTT. Translation gives CASRRTGPNTGELFF.

The table lists this clonotype with a few counts. The chain uses TRBV11-2 and TRBJ1-5; possible D gene TRBD1, 6 bases. Trimming took 4 bases from V and 8 from J, leaving 15 bases between them. Germline loops: CDR1 SGHAT, CDR2 FQNNGV. This CDR3 is 14 amino acids long. CDR3 in amino acids: CASSSGGIYEPQHF. The CDR3 nucleotides are TGTGCCAGCAGCTCCGGGGGCATTTATGAGCCCCAGCATTTT. The entire variable domain, with the rest obtained from reference TRBV11-2 and TRBJ1-5, is as follows: EAGVAQSPRYKIIEKRQSVAFWCNPISGHATLYWYQQILGQGPKLLIQFQNNGVVDDSQLPKDRFSAERLKGVDSTLKIQPAKLEDSAVYLCASSSGGIYEPQHFGDGTRLSIL.

This chain joins TRBV12-3 or TRBV12-4 and TRBJ2-1; D is undetermined. This CDR3 contains 12 residues. Trimming removed 6 bases from V and 12 bases from J, with 15 bases in between. The CDR3 loop reads CASRPNSGVQFF. The CDR3 DNA is TGTGCCAGCAGACCCAATTCAGGCGTGCAGTTCTTC.

This chain joins TRBV28 and TRBJ2-7; tentative D call: TRBD1 (5 bases). This CDR3 region has 15 residues. Germline V gene data show CDR1 as MDHEN and CDR2 as SYDVKM. Between the trimmed V and J ends, which lost 7 bases and 2 bases, there was a span of 18 bases. The CDR3 sequence is CASNSADSHTYEQYF. The CDR3 DNA reads TGTGCCAGCAATTCCGCCGACAGCCATACCTACGAGCAGTACTTC.

The V and J genes are TRBV7-9 and TRBJ2-7; 7 bases agree with TRBD2. Unmatched junction bases numbered 10, after V lost 5 bases and J lost 3 bases. The CDR3 has 15 amino acids. Germline lookup yields CDR1 SEHNR and CDR2 FQNEAQ (reference sequence). DNA for the CDR3: TGTGCCAGCAGCCAAGGGAGGGCCGGGCTCTACGAGCAGTACTTC. Protein sequence: CASSQGRAGLYEQYF.

This clonotype was observed at least ten times. The chain carries TRBV7-6 and TRBJ2-7; the match to TRBD1 covers 10 bases. The length of the CDR3 is 15 residues. Germline-derived CDR1 and CDR2 are SGHVS and FNYEAQ. Unmatched junction bases numbered 3, after V lost 1 base and J lost 3 bases. The CDR3 sequence: CASSLEGQGFYEQYF. The CDR3 nucleotides are TGTGCCAGCAGCTTAGAGGGACAGGGGTTCTACGAGCAGTACTTC.

This chain connects TRBV3-1 to TRBJ1-6, with 7 bases aligning to TRBD1. The CDR3 length is 14 residues. Germline V gene sequence: CDR1 LGHDT, CDR2 YNNKEL (reference sequence). Trimming at V came to 4 bases and at J to 7 bases, leaving 4 bases not matched to a gene. As DNA, the CDR3 is TGTGCCAGCAGCCCTTTGGGACAGAATTCACCCCTCCACTTT. Protein sequence: CASSPLGQNSPLHF. Complete variable domain (other parts from reference TRBV3-1 and TRBJ1-6): DTAVSQTPKYLVTQMGNDKSIKCEQNLGHDTMYWYKQDSKKFLKIMFSYNNKELIINETVPNRFSPKSPDKAHLNLHINSLELGDSAVYFCASSPLGQNSPLHFGNGTRLTVT.

This clonotype was seen ten or more times. The chain joins TRBV7-2 to TRBJ1-4, with D hard to call. V shed 7 bases and J shed 4 bases, with 13 bases lying between them. This CDR3 is 14 amino acids long. Germline V lookup: CDR1 SGHTA, CDR2 FQGNSA. CDR3 bases: TGTGCCAGCAACCGAGGGCAGCATAATGAAAAACTGTTTTTT. As protein: CASNRGQHNEKLFF. Combining the CDR3 with reference TRBV7-2 and TRBJ1-4 gives the whole variable domain GAGVSQSPSNKVTEKGKDVELRCDPISGHTALYWYRQSLGQGLEFLIYFQGNSAPDKSGLPSDRFSAERTGGSVSTLTIQRTQQEDSAVYLCASNRGQHNEKLFFGSGTQLSVL.

This clonotype was observed at least ten times. This CDR3 reads CASSFNMNTEAFF. DNA for the CDR3: TGTGCCAGCAGCTTTAACATGAACACTGAAGCTTTCTTT. The genes are TRBV7-2 and TRBJ1-1; D unresolved. This CDR3 has 13 residues. Trimming removed 3 bases from V and 0 bases from J, with 5 bases in between. Germline V CDR1 and CDR2: SGHTA, FQGNSA.

The V call is TRBV10-3, the J call TRBJ1-2; D is undetermined. Germline CDR1 and CDR2: ENHRY and SYGVKD. Trimming stripped 8 bases from V and 8 bases from J, with 24 bases between. The CDR3 runs to 15 residues. CDR3 region: CAISLTSTEGLGYTF. CDR3 DNA sequence: TGTGCCATCTCCCTTACCTCAACCGAAGGGCTGGGCTACACCTTC.

This clonotype was counted between two and nine times. V gene TRBV5-5 combines with J gene TRBJ1-1; perhaps TRBD1 as D (5 bases). The CDR3 runs 14 residues. V was cut by 4 bases and J by 3 bases, with 13 bases left in between. Germline V gene sequence: CDR1 SGHKS, CDR2 YYEKEE (reference sequence). CDR3 protein: CASSPLGGHTEAFF. The CDR3 bases are TGTGCCAGCAGCCCCCTCGGGGGACACACTGAAGCTTTCTTT.

The rearrangement uses TRBV15 and TRBJ1-6; tentative D call: TRBD1 (5 bases). Germline CDR1 LNHNV, CDR2 YYDKDF (reference sequence). CDR3 length equals 15 residues. Deletions cut 1 base from V and 3 bases from J, with 7 bases between. This chain's CDR3 is CATSRGDSYNSPLHF. CDR3 sequence (DNA): TGTGCCACCAGCAGAGGTGACAGCTATAATTCACCCCTCCACTTT.

In this sample, this clonotype turned up a few times. The CDR3 reads CSVTEGGGVRTGELFF. The DNA of the CDR3 is TGCAGCGTCACCGAAGGGGGGGGGGTAAGGACCGGGGAGCTGTTTTTT. The rearrangement uses TRBV29-1 and TRBJ2-2, with D possibly being TRBD2 (7 bases). V dropped 6 bases and J dropped 5 bases, with 22 bases sitting between them. This CDR3 is built from 16 residues. The germline gives CDR1 SQVTM, CDR2 ANQGSEA.

Ten or more counts support this clonotype. The V call is TRBV12-3 or TRBV12-4, the J call TRBJ1-2; D not resolved. The CDR3 runs to 16 residues. Trimming removed 6 bases at V and 3 bases at J, with 20 bases between. CDR3 in amino acids: CASSHRDWEGYYGYTF. The DNA of the CDR3 is TGTGCCAGCAGCCATCGTGACTGGGAAGGGTACTATGGCTACACCTTC.

The J gene is TRBJ1-3, the V gene TRBV9; D is ambiguous. V was cut by 1 base and J by 0 bases, with 8 bases left in between. CDR3 length: 15 amino acids. The germline CDR1 and CDR2 sequences are SGDLS and YYNGEE. CDR3 residues: CASSVTLSSGNTIYF. The DNA of the CDR3 is TGTGCCAGCAGCGTAACCCTGAGCTCTGGAAACACCATATATTTT.

This clonotype was found many times. V gene TRBV7-9 combines with J gene TRBJ2-7; TRBD1 agrees at 9 bases. This CDR3 has 13 residues. Germline trimming cut 5 bases from V and 3 bases from J; bases unmatched to any gene: 2. Per the germline V gene, CDR1 is SEHNR and CDR2 is FQNEAQ (reference sequence). DNA of the CDR3: TGTGCCAGCAGCCGGGGACAGGGCTACGAGCAGTACTTC. Encoded protein: CASSRGQGYEQYF. The entire variable domain, with the rest obtained from reference TRBV7-9 and TRBJ2-7, is as follows: DTGVSQNPRHKITKRGQNVTFRCDPISEHNRLYWYRQTLGQGPEFLTYFQNEAQLEKSRLLSDRFSAERPKGSFSTLEIQRTEQGDSAMYLCASSRGQGYEQYFGPGTRLTVT.

This clonotype came up a few times. V gene TRBV5-5 combines with J gene TRBJ2-2; D call uncertain. Germline assignment: CDR1 SGHKS and CDR2 YYEKEE (reference sequence). This CDR3 is built from 14 residues. V gave up 5 bases and J gave up 4 bases, with 12 bases separating them. The CDR3 reads CASSSDTPTGELFF. CDR3 in DNA: TGTGCCAGCAGTTCAGACACTCCCACCGGGGAGCTGTTTTTT.

V is TRBV11-3 and J is TRBJ1-5; D not certain. The CDR3 runs 13 residues. Germline V CDR1 and CDR2: SGHNT, YENEEA. V lost 5 bases to trimming and J lost 0 bases, with 5 bases between them. The CDR3 loop reads CASSIDSNQPQHF. CDR3 bases: TGTGCCAGCAGCATCGATAGCAATCAGCCCCAGCATTTT.

Comments on this clonotype: A much larger clone differs from this one at a single base, so this may be a read error. The chain recombines TRBV28 with TRBJ1-5; D possibly corresponds to TRBD1 (5 bases). The CDR3 is made up of 18 amino acids. The V and J ends lost 6 bases and 6 bases respectively, with 27 bases between them. Germline V CDR1 and CDR2: MDHEN, SYDVKM. As DNA, the CDR3 is TGTGCCAGCAGCCCAAATTCTCTGGGACTCCCCCGTGGTCAGCCCCAGCATTTT. Its protein product is CASSPNSLGLPRGQPQHF.

This sequence joins TRBV28 and TRBJ2-6; D could derive from TRBD1 or TRBD2 (6 bases each). There are 16 residues in the CDR3. Between the trimmed V and J ends, which lost 4 bases and 0 bases, there was a span of 10 bases. Germline values: CDR1 MDHEN, CDR2 SYDVKM. The CDR3 region is CASSSRGLSGANVLTF. The CDR3 region has the DNA TGTGCCAGCAGTTCTCGGGGGCTCTCTGGGGCCAACGTCCTGACTTTC.

In its sample, this clonotype was seen many times. The rearrangement joins TRBV20-1 to TRBJ1-2; tentative D call: TRBD1 (5 bases). Germline CDR1 reads DFQATT; CDR2 reads SNEGSKA (reference sequence). V lost 6 bases and J lost 9, with 23 bases in between. The CDR3 loop spans 14 amino acids. The CDR3 here is CSATPPARERSYTF. CDR3 nucleotides: TGCAGTGCCACACCCCCTGCCAGGGAGAGAAGCTACACCTTC.

The chain carries TRBV6-1 and TRBJ1-1, with TRBD1 matching 8 bases. J gave up 5 bases and V 6 bases, and 11 bases lay outside the gene matches. The length of the CDR3 is 15 residues. Germline values: CDR1 MNHNS, CDR2 SASEGT. CDR3 in amino acids: CASSPRQGILTEAFF. Written as DNA, the CDR3 is TGTGCCAGCAGCCCAAGACAGGGGATATTGACTGAAGCTTTCTTT.

This chain joins TRBV10-3 and TRBJ2-7; no firm D call. Per the germline V gene, CDR1 is ENHRY and CDR2 is SYGVKD. The CDR3 totals 14 residues. The germline V and J ends were trimmed by 3 bases and 2 bases, with 11 bases remaining between them. The CDR3 loop reads CAISDSVLTYEQYF. CDR3 nucleotide sequence: TGTGCCATCAGTGACTCAGTATTAACCTACGAGCAGTACTTC.

This rearrangement joins TRBV7-9 to TRBJ1-5, with D hard to call. The germline V and J ends were trimmed by 5 bases and 0 bases, with 14 bases remaining between them. In germline, CDR1 is SEHNR, CDR2 FQNEAQ (reference sequence). The length of the CDR3 is 16 residues. This chain's CDR3 is CASSPTSSNSNQPQHF. The CDR3 DNA sequence: TGTGCCAGCAGCCCGACCTCCTCTAATAGCAATCAGCCCCAGCATTTT.

This clonotype showed up many times. The J gene is TRBJ2-7, the V gene TRBV20-1, with D maybe TRBD2 (6 bases). With 6 bases removed from V and 2 bases from J, the gap between germline ends came to 20 bases. CDR1 and CDR2 from the germline V gene are DFQATT and SNEGSKA (reference sequence). This CDR3 contains 15 residues. This chain's CDR3 is CSASLTGSSPYEQYF. The DNA for the CDR3 is TGCAGTGCCTCCCTGACCGGGAGTAGCCCCTACGAGCAGTACTTC.

This clonotype was picked up many times. This sequence joins TRBV11-2 and TRBJ2-5; D not resolved. V lost 8 bases, J lost 1 base, and 8 bases lay in between. The CDR3 consists of 12 residues. CDR1 is SGHAT and CDR2 is FQNNGV in the germline V gene. The CDR3 spells CASGMGQETQYF. DNA of the CDR3: TGTGCCAGCGGAATGGGCCAAGAGACCCAGTACTTC.

The rearrangement joins TRBV6-1 to TRBJ1-6; possibly TRBD1 for D (6 bases). Germline-derived CDR1 and CDR2 are MNHNS and SASEGT. This CDR3 spans 15 amino acids. V was pared by 6 bases and J by 8 bases, with 17 bases between. The CDR3 nucleotides are TGTGCCAGCAGGGCCAGGGGAACCCTAGATTCACCCCTCCACTTT. Protein product: CASRARGTLDSPLHF.

This clonotype was detected once. The V and J genes are TRBV11-2 and TRBJ2-7; no clear D. Looked up from germline, CDR1 is SGHAT and CDR2 is FQNNGV. The CDR3 is made up of 14 amino acids. V lost 2 bases and J 0 bases, leaving 8 bases between the germline ends. DNA for the CDR3: TGTGCCAGCAGCTTAATGCACAGCTCCTACGAGCAGTACTTC. Amino acids: CASSLMHSSYEQYF.

This clonotype was found many times. The rearrangement links TRBV6-1 to TRBJ1-4; unclear D gene. The CDR3 has 15 amino acids. Trimming took 4 bases from V and 0 from J, leaving 9 bases between them. Germline V gene sequence: CDR1 MNHNS, CDR2 SASEGT. CDR3 DNA sequence: TGTGCCAGCAGTGGGAACACCGCAACTAATGAAAAACTGTTTTTT. Protein: CASSGNTATNEKLFF.

In its sample, this clonotype was seen many times. The J gene is TRBJ1-2, the V gene TRBV3-1; 8 bases fit TRBD1. Per the germline V gene, CDR1 is LGHDT and CDR2 is YNNKEL (reference sequence). V lost 3 bases to trimming and J lost 3 bases; unmatched junction nucleotides: 3. The CDR3 loop spans 14 amino acids. The CDR3 loop reads CASSQTDRDYGYTF. CDR3 bases: TGTGCCAGCAGCCAGACGGACAGGGACTATGGCTACACCTTC.

The chain links TRBV27 to TRBJ2-3; no clear D. The V end was cut by 0 bases, the J end by 1 base, with 14 bases between. This CDR3 has 17 amino acids. Germline V gives CDR1 MNHEY, CDR2 SMNVEV (reference sequence). The CDR3 nucleotides are TGTGCCAGCAGTTTATCGTGGCCGAGTGAGGGCACAGATACGCAGTATTTT. As protein: CASSLSWPSEGTDTQYF.